This passage covers 8 T cell receptor beta chains from one sample sequenced in a study of CD4+ T cells in melanoma. Produced via immunoSEQ multiplex PCR; TCRdb's table is partial and in-frame only. The profile shows 13,000 to 15,000 clones, roughly 69% of them singletons. The sequenced sample consisted of cells from a culture (not recorded whether cultured in vitro). These TCRs come from a human donor with melanoma.

DNA of the CDR3: TGTGCCAGCAGCGTCCTCCCGGGGTACACTGAAGCTTTCTTT. Its protein product is CASSVLPGYTEAFF. This chain uses TRBV7-2 with TRBJ1-1; D gene unclear. V lost 5 bases to trimming and J lost 3 bases, with 13 bases between them. The germline gives CDR1 SGHTA, CDR2 FQGNSA. This CDR3 spans 14 amino acids.

The chain links TRBV7-8 to TRBJ1-2, with a possible D match to TRBD1 (6 bases). The germline V and J ends were trimmed by 4 bases and 2 bases, with 11 bases remaining between them. Per the germline V gene, CDR1 is SGHVS and CDR2 is FQNEAQ. This CDR3 comprises 14 residues. CDR3 loop: CASSSTGTNYGYTF. CDR3 bases: TGTGCCAGCAGCTCTACAGGGACCAACTATGGCTACACCTTC.

The chain links TRBV18 to TRBJ1-6; 7 positions agree with TRBD1. The CDR3 is made up of 15 amino acids. Germline CDR1 and CDR2: KGHSH and LQKENI. J gave up 7 bases and V 0 bases, and 3 bases lay outside the gene matches. The CDR3 loop is CASSPPEGANSPLHF. The CDR3, as DNA: TGTGCCAGCTCACCACCGGAGGGGGCAAATTCACCCCTCCACTTT.

This clone was seen only a few times. The chain is built from TRBV29-1 and TRBJ1-5; D is uncertain. Germline CDR1 SQVTM, CDR2 ANQGSEA. V lost 4 bases, J lost 2 bases, and 6 bases lay in between. The CDR3 spans 12 residues. CDR3 coding DNA: TGCAGCGTTGCAGTGGGCAATCAGCCCCAGCATTTT. Protein product: CSVAVGNQPQHF. The full variable domain, rest sourced from reference TRBV29-1 and TRBJ1-5, is SAVISQKPSRDICQRGTSLTIQCQVDSQVTMMFWYRQQPGQSLTLIATANQGSEATYESGFVIDKFPISRPNLTFSTLTVSNMSPEDSSIYLCSVAVGNQPQHFGDGTRLSIL.

The chain uses TRBV7-8 and TRBJ2-5; D perhaps matches TRBD2 (6 bases). Germline V gene sequence: CDR1 SGHVS, CDR2 FQNEAQ. The ends were cut back, 1 base at V and 5 bases at J, with 26 bases in the middle. This CDR3 has 19 residues. Here the CDR3 DNA reads TGTGCCAGCAGCTTAGGGGTGTTGCGGGGTTCCCTGAGCGGGGAGACCCAGTACTTC. This gives the protein CASSLGVLRGSLSGETQYF.

V is TRBV9 and J is TRBJ2-6; a possible D gene is TRBD2 (6 bases). Germline V gene data show CDR1 as SGDLS and CDR2 as YYNGEE. This CDR3 has 17 amino acids. Trimming took off 3 bases at V and 0 bases at J, with 13 bases between the two ends. DNA for the CDR3: TGTGCCAGCAGCGCGGGGGACGGCTACTCTGGGGCCAACGTCCTGACTTTC. The encoded protein is CASSAGDGYSGANVLTF.

V is TRBV5-1 and J is TRBJ1-3; TRBD1 is a possible D gene (5 bases). CDR1 and CDR2 (germline): SGHRS, YFSETQ. V was trimmed by 0 bases and J by 3 bases, leaving 7 bases between them. There are 14 residues in the CDR3. The CDR3 is CASSLAGIGNTIYF. As DNA, the CDR3 is TGCGCCAGCAGCTTGGCAGGGATTGGAAACACCATATATTTT.

The chain joins TRBV19 to TRBJ2-5; D call uncertain. CDR1 LNHDA and CDR2 SQIVND come from the germline V gene (reference sequence). The CDR3 is 15 residues long. V lost 2 bases, J lost 0 bases, and 10 bases lay in between. CDR3 loop: CASSIRATYQETQYF. CDR3 sequence (DNA): TGTGCCAGTAGTATAAGGGCAACCTACCAAGAGACCCAGTACTTC.